The following is a T cell receptor (beta chain) sequence with its context. Its cognate antigen is unknown. Via MiXCR, TCRdb re-called the RT-PCR reads, giving one row per CDR3 protein. The data contain roughly 650,000 distinct CDR3 sequences, less than 20% of them singletons. Trimming cost V 2 bases and J 0 bases, with 6 bases left between them. Germline-derived CDR1 and CDR2 are SGHRS and YFSETQ. The CDR3 length is 13 residues. This specimen comes from a study of response to subunit inactivated influenza vaccine. Notes on the study in general: Authors proposed each seasonal influenza vaccination draws in few new T cells.

The receptor's source is a man aged 45-60 years who received an inactivated influenza vaccine. The starting material was PBMCs from blood, obtained roughly 12 days after vaccination. The chain combines TRBV5-1 with TRBJ2-7; D is undetermined. The CDR3 sequence: CASSFTGSYEQYF. The DNA of the CDR3 is TGCGCCAGCAGCTTTACGGGCTCCTACGAGCAGTACTTC.